The 6 T cell receptor beta chains given below trace back to one sample, sequenced in a study of T cell repertoires in cytomegalovirus infection (dated by TCRdb to the late 2010s). For sequencing, an Illumina HiSeq 1500 was employed. Clones were called with MiXCR by TCRdb after fastp trimmed the public reads at Q25, and only in-frame beta chains were retained. Each record represents a unique CDR3 protein, reported with the most common genes and DNA among its rows. Present in this sample are about 360,000 distinct CDR3 sequences, around a sixth of which were seen just once. The ten largest clonotypes hold approximately 10% of the sample. The sample consisted of PBMCs. The source of these receptors is a human donor in good health (CMV status not recorded). Some clones in this sample may be carry-over from other donors' samples.

The chain is built from TRBV11-2 and TRBJ2-2, with D maybe TRBD2 (5 bases). CDR1 SGHAT and CDR2 FQNNGV come from the germline V gene. Trimming removed 5 bases from V and 1 base from J, with 8 bases in between. The CDR3 extends over 14 amino acids. Written as DNA, the CDR3 is TGTGCCAGCAGCGGCACTAGGAACACCGGGGAGCTGTTTTTT. Its translation is CASSGTRNTGELFF. Looking up the rest from reference TRBV11-2 and TRBJ2-2 gives the full variable domain: EAGVAQSPRYKIIEKRQSVAFWCNPISGHATLYWYQQILGQGPKLLIQFQNNGVVDDSQLPKDRFSAERLKGVDSTLKIQPAKLEDSAVYLCASSGTRNTGELFFGEGSRLTVL.

The rearrangement uses TRBV15 and TRBJ1-1; unclear D gene. V lost 0 bases, J lost 4 bases, and 9 bases lay in between. Germline CDR1 and CDR2: LNHNV and YYDKDF (reference sequence). The CDR3 is made up of 14 amino acids. As DNA, the CDR3 is TGTGCCACCAGCAGAGATTTGAGTGTCACTGAAGCTTTCTTT. This gives the protein CATSRDLSVTEAFF.

This clonotype was recorded many times. The V gene is TRBV11-1, the J gene TRBJ2-1; a possible D gene is TRBD1 (5 bases). There are 20 residues in the CDR3. V was clipped by 5 bases and J by 0 bases, with 26 bases between them. Looked up from germline, CDR1 is SGHAT and CDR2 is FQDESV (reference sequence). The CDR3 spells CASSADWQGRSFGSYNEQFF. CDR3 nucleotides: TGTGCCAGCAGCGCAGATTGGCAGGGCAGGTCGTTTGGCTCCTACAATGAGCAGTTCTTC.

The V gene is TRBV4-2, the J gene TRBJ1-5, with unresolved D. CDR3 length: 14 amino acids. Trimming removed 0 bases from V and 4 bases from J, with 7 bases in between. CDR1 and CDR2 from the germline V gene are LGHNA and YNFKEQ. CDR3 amino acids: CASSQEGGNQPQHF. CDR3 in DNA: TGTGCCAGCAGCCAAGAGGGAGGAAATCAGCCCCAGCATTTT.

This clonotype was seen ten or more times. The genes are TRBV28 and TRBJ1-4; D not certain. Germline CDR1 MDHEN, CDR2 SYDVKM. CDR3 length: 15 amino acids. Trimming stripped 6 bases from V and 1 base from J, with 12 bases between. The CDR3 DNA reads TGTGCCAGCAGGCGGTGGAGGGAAACTAATGAAAAACTGTTTTTT. Amino acids: CASRRWRETNEKLFF.

The chain carries TRBV6-8 and TRBJ2-2, with no clear D. V was cut by 7 bases and J by 6 bases, with 12 bases left in between. The CDR3 has 13 amino acids. CDR1 and CDR2 from the germline V gene are MNHGY and SAAAGT. CDR3 amino acids: CASTFYLAGELFF. DNA for the CDR3: TGTGCCAGCACCTTCTACTTGGCCGGGGAGCTGTTTTTT.